The 4 T cell receptor beta chains below come from one sample, sequenced in a study of PD-1 blockade in classical Hodgkin lymphoma (dated by TCRdb to about 2020). The library was produced with the immunoSEQ multiplex PCR assay. The clones in this table, taken by TCRdb from immuneACCESS, are in-frame only. Not every clone is retained; where verified, under half of the shortfall comes from an unresolved V gene, and the cause of the rest is unknown. Within this sample are roughly 100,000 clones, with 89% of them counted one time only. The ten top clones hold around 20% of the sample. Taken with the paper, the label for time point translates to: cycle 4 day 1 (C4D1), after 6 weeks of nivolumab. All trial patients had relapsed after autologous stem cell transplantation, with cohorts A, B and C differing in prior brentuximab vedotin exposure. Sequenced here: peripheral blood mononuclear cells (PBMCs), sampled before the fourth cycle of nivolumab. Receptors originate from a human donor with classical Hodgkin lymphoma.

This clone has just one count. The DNA for the CDR3 is TGTGCCAGCAGTTTATGGATCCGGGGACACGGCTACACCTTC. Its translation: CASSLWIRGHGYTF. The chain employs TRBV28 and TRBJ1-2; D might be TRBD1 (6 bases). V dropped 0 bases and J dropped 8 bases, with 13 bases sitting between them. Germline V CDR1 and CDR2: MDHEN, SYDVKM. This CDR3 is 14 amino acids long.

In its sample, this clone ranks as medium-sized (0.01 to 0.1%). This chain connects TRBV5-8 to TRBJ1-5, with no clear D. In germline, CDR1 is SGHTS, CDR2 YDEGEE. CDR3 size: 15 residues. Trimming removed 4 bases at V and 3 bases at J, with 14 bases between. The CDR3 sequence is CASSVTDGLNQPQHF. The CDR3 DNA is TGTGCCAGCAGCGTCACGGACGGCCTCAATCAGCCCCAGCATTTT.

The chain links TRBV30 to TRBJ2-1; no firm D call. Germline lookup yields CDR1 GTSNPN and CDR2 SVGIG (reference sequence). This CDR3 spans 13 amino acids. V lost 0 bases to trimming and J lost 7 bases, with 10 bases between them. CDR3 bases: TGTGCCTGGAGTGTCTCCTACGGGAATGAGCAGTTCTTC. Its translation: CAWSVSYGNEQFF. The full variable domain, completed using reference TRBV30 and TRBJ2-1, is SQTIHQWPATLVQPVGSPLSLECTVEGTSNPNLYWYRQAAGRGLQLLFYSVGIGQISSEVPQNLSASRPQDRQFILSSKKLLLSDSGFYLCAWSVSYGNEQFFGPGTRLTVL.

This chain links TRBV6-5 with TRBJ2-3; unclear D gene. The V gene's germline CDR1 is MNHEY and CDR2 SVGAGI. CDR3 length: 14 amino acids. V dropped 6 bases and J dropped 1 base, with 11 bases sitting between them. The CDR3 DNA is TGTGCCAGCAGCCCTGCTGGGGGCACAGATACGCAGTATTTT. Translated, it gives CASSPAGGTDTQYF.